These 29 T cell receptor beta chains were all obtained from the same sample, sequenced in a study of cytomegalovirus exposure and HLA in healthy donors. Use of 60 Vbeta and 13 Jbeta primers characterized the PCR. Assay used: immunoSEQ multiplex PCR; TCRdb lists only in-frame clones, some missing. The sample records more than 80,000 clones, roughly 80% being singletons. Sequencing input: PBMCs. Receptor source: a man aged 60 to 75 in good health and CMV-seronegative.

The rearrangement links TRBV4-3 to TRBJ1-1; a weak D match, TRBD1 (6 bases). Germline loops: CDR1 LGHNA, CDR2 YSLEER. Trimming removed 2 bases from V and 0 bases from J, with 10 bases in between. The CDR3 covers 15 residues. CDR3 amino acids: CASSQFGTLNTEAFF. The CDR3 nucleotides are TGCGCCAGCAGCCAATTCGGGACATTGAACACTGAAGCTTTCTTT.

The V call is TRBV18, the J call TRBJ2-2; the D gene is possibly TRBD1 (5 bases). The CDR3 has 14 residues. With 8 bases removed from V and 0 bases from J, the gap between germline ends came to 10 bases. Per germline, CDR1 KGHSH and CDR2 LQKENI. CDR3 bases: TGTGCCAGCAGGCCGACAGCGAACACCGGGGAGCTGTTTTTT. It is translated as CASRPTANTGELFF. The variable domain in full, with the rest retrieved from reference TRBV18 and TRBJ2-2, is NAGVMQNPRHLVRRRGQEARLRCSPMKGHSHVYWYRQLPEEGLKFMVYLQKENIIDESGMPKERFSAEFPKEGPSILRIQQVVRGDSAAYFCASRPTANTGELFFGEGSRLTVL.

This CDR3 reads CASSPRQANTGELFF. The CDR3 DNA reads as TGCGCCAGCAGCCCACGACAGGCGAACACCGGGGAGCTGTTTTTT. The J gene is TRBJ2-2, the V gene TRBV5-1; D possibly corresponds to TRBD1 (6 bases). Trimming pared 4 bases from V and 0 bases from J, leaving 10 bases between. The CDR3 length is 15 residues. CDR1 is SGHRS, CDR2 YFSETQ, per germline.

The chain combines TRBV18 with TRBJ1-1; D not certain. With 2 bases removed from V and 0 bases from J, the gap between germline ends came to 7 bases. The germline V gene encodes CDR1 KGHSH and CDR2 LQKENI. CDR3 length equals 14 residues. The CDR3 DNA sequence: TGTGCCAGCTCACCAATACACCTGAACACTGAAGCTTTCTTT. This translates into CASSPIHLNTEAFF.

The V and J genes are TRBV19 and TRBJ1-2, with a weak D call TRBD1 (6 bases). The germline CDR1 and CDR2 sequences are LNHDA and SQIVND (reference sequence). CDR3 length equals 15 residues. Trimming removed 4 bases at V and 4 bases at J, with 16 bases between. CDR3 nucleotide sequence: TGTGCCAGTAGTAACCTACAGGGTGCGGGCTATGGCTACACCTTC. Its translation: CASSNLQGAGYGYTF.

The rearrangement joins TRBV4-3 to TRBJ1-5; unclear D gene. Trimming removed 4 bases from V and 2 bases from J, with 12 bases in between. CDR1 and CDR2 (germline): LGHNA, YSLEER. The CDR3 runs to 15 residues. The CDR3 nucleotides read TGCGCCAGCAGCCCTAGCGACTTGGGCAATCAGCCCCAGCATTTT. Amino acid sequence: CASSPSDLGNQPQHF.

A few counts support this clone. The chain is built from TRBV13 and TRBJ2-2; a weak D match, TRBD2 (5 bases). CDR1 is PRHDT, CDR2 FYEKMQ, per germline (reference sequence). The ends were cut back, 5 bases at V and 6 bases at J, with 10 bases in the middle. The CDR3 length is 13 residues. This CDR3 is CASSTWGAGELFF. Here the CDR3 DNA reads TGTGCCAGCAGCACTTGGGGAGCCGGGGAGCTGTTTTTT.

The table lists this clone with a count of one. The V call is TRBV10-3, the J call TRBJ2-5; D not resolved. Germline V gene data show CDR1 as ENHRY and CDR2 as SYGVKD. The CDR3 has 15 amino acids. V lost 6 bases, J lost 5 bases, and 19 bases lay in between. The CDR3 sequence is CAIRTSQRRSETQYF. CDR3 sequence (DNA): TGTGCCATCAGAACCTCACAACGTCGTTCGGAGACCCAGTACTTC.

The chain carries TRBV19 and TRBJ1-1, with 10 bases that match TRBD1. The CDR3 loop spans 14 amino acids. CDR1 and CDR2 from the germline V gene are LNHDA and SQIVND (reference sequence). V was clipped by 5 bases and J by 5 bases; unmatched bases: 5. CDR3 in amino acids: CASSLGQGSTEAFF. CDR3 bases: TGTGCCAGTAGTTTGGGACAGGGGTCGACTGAAGCTTTCTTT.

J is TRBJ2-5 and V is TRBV19, with D unresolved. Germline CDR1 reads LNHDA; CDR2 reads SQIVND (reference sequence). Trimming pared 6 bases from V and 0 bases from J, leaving 8 bases between. The CDR3 is 13 residues long. DNA for the CDR3: TGTGCCAGTAGCGAGAGGCACCAAGAGACCCAGTACTTC. Its protein is CASSERHQETQYF.

The chain uses TRBV6-4 and TRBJ2-7; weak D call: TRBD1 (6 bases). V was clipped by 8 bases and J by 6 bases, with 11 bases between them. Germline loops: CDR1 MRHNA, CDR2 SNTAGT. The CDR3 runs to 11 residues. CDR3 coding DNA: TGTGCCAGCCTAGGGGGACCCGAGCAGTACGTC. It yields the protein CASLGGPEQYV.

This sequence joins TRBV18 and TRBJ2-5; D not certain. CDR3 size: 14 residues. V was clipped by 0 bases and J by 5 bases, with 10 bases between them. The germline gives CDR1 KGHSH, CDR2 LQKENI. CDR3: CASSPPAGSETQYF. The CDR3 DNA reads as TGTGCCAGCTCACCACCAGCAGGAAGCGAGACCCAGTACTTC.

V gene TRBV6-4 combines with J gene TRBJ2-3; 13 positions agree with TRBD2. CDR3 length equals 15 residues. With 2 bases clipped from V and 4 bases from J, the junction kept 0 bases outside the gene matches. Germline lookup yields CDR1 MRHNA and CDR2 SNTAGT. DNA of the CDR3: TGTGCCAGCAGTGACACTAGCGGGGGGGCAGATACGCAGTATTTT. It is translated as CASSDTSGGADTQYF.

This clone was seen only once. The chain has TRBV19 and TRBJ2-2, with D possibly TRBD2 on 7 matching bases. This CDR3 is built from 15 residues. The V and J ends lost 3 bases and 6 bases respectively, with 14 bases between them. Looked up from germline, CDR1 is LNHDA and CDR2 is SQIVND (reference sequence). This CDR3 is CASSMPGGVAGELFF. CDR3 coding DNA: TGTGCCAGTAGTATGCCGGGGGGCGTTGCCGGGGAGCTGTTTTTT.

The count of this clone is one. The V and J genes are TRBV6-5 and TRBJ2-7, with D maybe TRBD1 (6 bases). The V gene lost 3 bases and the J gene lost 4 bases, with 19 bases spanning the gap. The CDR3 loop spans 16 amino acids. The germline CDR1 and CDR2 sequences are MNHEY and SVGAGI. The CDR3 nucleotides read TGTGCCAGCAGTTATCTCTCGGGGCAGGGGTCGTACGAGCAGTACTTC. Protein: CASSYLSGQGSYEQYF.

The chain is built from TRBV6-1 and TRBJ1-1; the D gene is possibly TRBD1 (6 bases). The V end lost 6 bases, the J end lost 0 bases, and 14 bases lay between the germline ends. The V gene's germline CDR1 is MNHNS and CDR2 SASEGT. The CDR3 has 15 residues. The CDR3 DNA is TGTGCCAGCAGGGACAGAAAACAAATGAACACTGAAGCTTTCTTT. Encoded protein: CASRDRKQMNTEAFF.

The gene calls are TRBV4-1 and TRBJ1-1; TRBD1 matches at 8 bases. The J segment lost 3 bases and the V segment lost 1 base, leaving 13 bases of the junction unmatched. The CDR3 totals 18 residues. Germline V lookup: CDR1 MGHRA, CDR2 YSYEKL. The CDR3 DNA reads TGCGCCAGCAGCCAAGCCCTAGGACAGGGCGGGAAACACACTGAAGCTTTCTTT. Amino acids: CASSQALGQGGKHTEAFF.

The chain uses TRBV28 and TRBJ1-6; 8 bases fit TRBD1. Germline values: CDR1 MDHEN, CDR2 SYDVKM. V was pared by 9 bases and J by 7 bases, with 11 bases of the junction left unmatched. The CDR3 is 15 residues long. CDR3 nucleotides: TGTGCCAGTAACCCAGGGGGCGCGAGGAATTCACCCCTCCACTTT. It yields the protein CASNPGGARNSPLHF.

The CDR3 nucleotides read TGTGCCAGCAGCTCCAAGATAATTACAAGTTACAATGAGCAGTTCTTC. Residues: CASSSKIITSYNEQFF. The V gene is TRBV5-5, the J gene TRBJ2-1; the D is unclear. This CDR3 is 16 amino acids long. The V and J ends lost 3 bases and 4 bases respectively, with 17 bases between them. Germline V CDR1 and CDR2: SGHKS, YYEKEE (reference sequence).

This sequence joins TRBV11-3 and TRBJ1-1, with TRBD1 identical over 10 bases. V shed 1 base and J 4 bases; nucleotides not matched to a gene: 3. Germline V gene lookup returns CDR1 SGHNT and CDR2 YENEEA. The CDR3 spans 15 residues. The CDR3 DNA reads as TGTGCCAGCAGCTTAGCGGACAGGGGGTCCACTGAAGCTTTCTTT. It is translated as CASSLADRGSTEAFF.

In DNA, the CDR3 is TGTGCCAGCAGTGAAGAGGGGGCCTACACCTTC. Translating it yields CASSEEGAYTF. The J gene is TRBJ1-2, the V gene TRBV2; 7 bases agree with TRBD1. The J segment lost 10 bases and the V segment lost 1 base, leaving 0 bases of the junction unmatched. Germline lookup yields CDR1 SNHLY and CDR2 FYNNEI. The CDR3 runs to 11 residues.

The V and J genes are TRBV7-9 and TRBJ2-5, with TRBD1 identical over 8 bases. This CDR3 spans 17 amino acids. Germline V lookup: CDR1 SEHNR, CDR2 FQNEAQ (reference sequence). V gave up 3 bases and J gave up 2 bases; unmatched junction bases: 11. The chain's CDR3 is CASSFPRQGLFQETQYF. The CDR3 nucleotides read TGTGCCAGCAGCTTCCCTCGACAGGGGTTGTTTCAAGAGACCCAGTACTTC.

The chain is built from TRBV29-1 and TRBJ2-1, with D possibly being TRBD1 (5 bases). Trimming left V 4 bases short and J 2 bases short, with 12 bases between. This CDR3 contains 14 residues. CDR1 SQVTM and CDR2 ANQGSEA come from the germline V gene. CDR3: CSVVRGTTYNEQFF. The CDR3 DNA is TGCAGCGTTGTTAGGGGAACAACCTACAATGAGCAGTTCTTC.

The V call is TRBV6-1, the J call TRBJ2-3; D is undetermined. The CDR3 consists of 12 residues. Germline-derived CDR1 and CDR2 are MNHNS and SASEGT. V lost 4 bases, J lost 1 base, and 3 bases lay in between. Written as DNA, the CDR3 is TGTGCCAGCAGTGGGCGCACAGATACGCAGTATTTT. It encodes CASSGRTDTQYF.

The rearrangement joins TRBV2 to TRBJ1-6; 7 positions match TRBD1. Germline assignment: CDR1 SNHLY and CDR2 FYNNEI. The J segment lost 7 bases and the V segment lost 6 bases, leaving 3 bases of the junction unmatched. The length of the CDR3 is 13 residues. CDR3 DNA: TGTGCCAGCAGACAGGGGTTGAATTCACCCCTCCACTTT. Protein product: CASRQGLNSPLHF.

V is TRBV18 and J is TRBJ2-5; no firm D call. Germline V CDR1 and CDR2: KGHSH, LQKENI. The CDR3 consists of 13 residues. Trimming pared 6 bases from V and 0 bases from J, leaving 8 bases between. CDR3 DNA sequence: TGTGCCAGCTCCCTACAGAACCAAGAGACCCAGTACTTC. Encoded protein: CASSLQNQETQYF. Filled out from reference TRBV18 and TRBJ2-5, the complete variable domain reads NAGVMQNPRHLVRRRGQEARLRCSPMKGHSHVYWYRQLPEEGLKFMVYLQKENIIDESGMPKERFSAEFPKEGPSILRIQQVVRGDSAAYFCASSLQNQETQYFGPGTRLLVL.

For the CDR3, the DNA is TGTGCCAGCAGCCTGGGGAGGGAAAGGGGTAATTCACCCCTCCACTTT. It yields the protein CASSLGRERGNSPLHF. The chain couples TRBV7-3 to TRBJ1-6; TRBD1 is a possible D gene (5 bases). V dropped 5 bases and J dropped 6 bases, with 17 bases sitting between them. This CDR3 comprises 16 residues. Germline CDR1 is SGHTA and CDR2 is FQGTGA.

This clone was counted only a few times. This chain links TRBV6-1 with TRBJ1-3; D remains unclear. Between the trimmed V and J ends, which lost 4 bases and 0 bases, there was a span of 16 bases. Germline assignment: CDR1 MNHNS and CDR2 SASEGT. The CDR3 runs 17 residues. CDR3 sequence reads: CASSGSFGRHSGNTIYF. In nucleotides, the CDR3 is TGTGCCAGCAGTGGCAGTTTTGGAAGACACTCTGGAAACACCATATATTTT.

This clone was counted a few times. This rearrangement joins TRBV5-1 to TRBJ1-3; D is ambiguous. The CDR3 totals 15 residues. Trimming pared 7 bases from V and 0 bases from J, leaving 14 bases between. Germline-derived CDR1 and CDR2 are SGHRS and YFSETQ. The CDR3 nucleotides are TGCGCCAGCCGTGTCTCAGAAGTCTCTGGAAACACCATATATTTT. This translates into CASRVSEVSGNTIYF. The full variable domain, with the rest looked up from reference TRBV5-1 and TRBJ1-3, is KAGVTQTPRYLIKTRGQQVTLSCSPISGHRSVSWYQQTPGQGLQFLFEYFSETQRNKGNFPGRFSGRQFSNSRSEMNVSTLELGDSALYLCASRVSEVSGNTIYFGEGSWLTVV.